This T cell receptor (beta chain) was sequenced in a study of T cells after yellow fever vaccination (dated by TCRdb to about 2019). Study-level background: The SMART-Seq v4 Ultra Low Input RNA kit was used to prepare libraries from fractions with low cell numbers. The cohort comprised two healthy male donors, one aged 18 to 29 and one aged 30 to 40 years. To follow T-cell clones before and after primary and booster YFV17D yellow fever vaccination, bulk TCR alpha and beta repertoires were sequenced over time. Blood was collected at multiple timepoints before and after primary and secondary immunization, and bulk PBMC replicates and cell subsets were isolated. General conclusions and limits of the study: Only two donors were included in the study, so the extent to which the findings can be generalized is limited. Most clones expanded after primary vaccination (about 96% of CD4 and 88% of CD8) were re-detected after the booster, suggesting that broad memory maintenance occurred. The secondary T-cell response was weaker than the primary response but faster, peaking on day 5 instead of day 15. Computational filtering was needed because FACS-sorted repertoires could contain abundant contaminating clonotypes from the bulk population. A small share of clonotypes occurred in both CD4 and CD8 compartments, likely arising from convergent recombination.

In the paper's terms, the treatment or condition label means: live attenuated yellow fever vaccine strain. PBMCs were isolated from peripheral blood using a standard Ficoll-Paque protocol. Dynabeads CD4 and CD8 positive selection kits were used to isolate CD4 and CD8 T-cell fractions. TriZol was used to extract RNA from bulk PBMCs, from CD4 and CD8 fractions, and from dextramer-positive and dextramer-negative fractions. V is pared back by 6 bases and J by 8 bases, with 16 bases lying between the germline termini. The CDR1 and CDR2 encoded by the germline V gene are SQVTM and ANQGSEA. From its cysteine to its phenylalanine, the CDR3 spans 13 amino acids. The kept DNA is CDR3 alone, 39 bases in frame from the first base. This clonotype was seen ten or more times. There is no known antigen for this receptor. Nothing much larger sits one base from this clone, and base qualities are not available. TCRdb records Illumina NovaSeq 6000 as the sequencer. TCR cDNA was synthesized by 5'RACE template switching, which introduced a universal primer site and unique molecular identifiers. Priming of cDNA synthesis was performed from both the TCR alpha and TCR beta constant segments. Two PCR steps were used to amplify libraries, with sample barcodes and sequencing adapters being added in the second step. Sequencing of the libraries was done on either Illumina HiSeq 2500 (2x100 bp) or NovaSeq (2x150 bp). In the source study's methods: Reads were demultiplexed and collapsed into UMI consensus sequences with MIGEC, and V(D)J alignment was performed with MiXCR. Vaccine-responding clonotypes were defined with edgeR using replicate PBMC samples, requiring FDR below 0.01 and a log2 fold change above 5 up to day 15. Each bulk clonotype received a CD4 or CD8 identity based on whether the sequenced CD4 or CD8 repertoire contained that clonotype at higher abundance. TCRdb applied fastp at Q25 and MiXCR to the public reads, then kept only in-frame beta chains. Here each entry gathers all rows of one CDR3 protein and keeps the most common genes and DNA. TCRdb, rather than the study authors, made the V and J calls. The sample table contains approximately 160,000 distinct CDR3 sequences; only one count was recorded for 9.3% of them. Approximately 39% of the sample is in the top ten clones.

The receptor chain draws on TRBV29-1 and TRBJ1-4; possibly the D gene is TRBD1, per 6 matching bases. The clonotype originates from a man between 18 and 29 years old who received the YFV17D yellow fever vaccine. The sequenced sample was CD8+ T cells sorted from PBMCs, obtained 45 days after the yellow fever booster vaccination. The bases are TGCAGCGTGGAGACAGGAGAAAGGGAAAAACTGTTTTTT. Translated, it gives CSVETGEREKLFF.